This TCR beta chain was sequenced during a study of blood T cell repertoires in COVID-19. Measured with immunoSEQ multiplex PCR; TCRdb has only the in-frame clones, and not every one. The sample has approximately 250,000 clones, about 89% seen once. V shed 5 bases and J shed 0 bases, with 8 bases lying between them. Per germline, CDR1 SGHAT and CDR2 FQDESV (reference sequence). CDR3 length: 14 amino acids. The V and J genes are TRBV11-1 and TRBJ2-1; D might be TRBD2 (5 bases). Sequenced: PBMCs or T cells enriched from blood (not recorded which). The sequence was obtained from a woman aged 30 to 39 who had recovered from COVID-19. CDR3 amino acids: CASSPGNSYNEQFF. The DNA of the CDR3 is TGTGCCAGCAGCCCGGGGAACTCCTACAATGAGCAGTTCTTC.